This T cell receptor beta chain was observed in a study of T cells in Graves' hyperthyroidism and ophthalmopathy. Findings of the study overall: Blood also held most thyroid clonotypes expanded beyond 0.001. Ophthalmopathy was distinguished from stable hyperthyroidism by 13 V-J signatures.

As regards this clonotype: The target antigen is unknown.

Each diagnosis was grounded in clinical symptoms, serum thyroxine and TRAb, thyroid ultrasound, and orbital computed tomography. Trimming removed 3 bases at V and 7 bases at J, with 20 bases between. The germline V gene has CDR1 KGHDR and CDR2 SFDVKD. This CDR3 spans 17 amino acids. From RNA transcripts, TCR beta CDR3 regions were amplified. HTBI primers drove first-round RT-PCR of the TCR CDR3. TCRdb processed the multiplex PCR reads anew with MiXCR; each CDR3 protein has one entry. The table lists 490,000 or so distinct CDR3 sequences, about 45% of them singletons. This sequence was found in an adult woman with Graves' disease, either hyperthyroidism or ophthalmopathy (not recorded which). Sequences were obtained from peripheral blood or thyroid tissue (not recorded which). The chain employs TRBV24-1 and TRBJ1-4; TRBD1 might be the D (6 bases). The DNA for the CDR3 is TGTGCCACCAGTGATGGGTCGAGGGCAGGGGTATTTGAAAAACTGTTTTTT. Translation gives CATSDGSRAGVFEKLFF.